This entry lists 27 T cell receptor beta chains sequenced from one sample in a study of shared clonotypes between healthy human individuals. This table comes from immunoSEQ multiplex PCR, and its TCRdb copy is limited to in-frame clones, with some not included. The table has hundreds of thousands of clones, around 67% seen once; the top ten hold approximately 1.6%. Sequencing used memory CD4+ T cells sorted from blood. Subset given: CD45RA-negative fraction. These receptors all stem from a woman aged 25 to 45 in good health.

V and J are TRBV7-8 and TRBJ1-5, with D uncertain. The CDR3 runs to 14 residues. Germline V gene data show CDR1 as SGHVS and CDR2 as FQNEAQ. V was cut by 1 base and J by 6 bases, with 10 bases left in between. The CDR3 loop is CASSLDEGVQPQHF. Here the CDR3 DNA reads TGTGCCAGCAGCTTAGACGAAGGAGTTCAGCCCCAGCATTTT.

This chain joins TRBV5-1 and TRBJ2-3; 12 bases map to TRBD2. Germline V gene sequence: CDR1 SGHRS, CDR2 YFSETQ. V lost 4 bases and J lost 0; bases outside the gene matches: 6. The CDR3 consists of 17 residues. The CDR3 DNA is TGCGCCAGCAGCGATACACTAGCGGGAGGAAGCACAGATACGCAGTATTTT. It yields the protein CASSDTLAGGSTDTQYF.

This CDR3 reads CASSLRVVNPRVNEQFF. The CDR3 DNA follows: TGTGCCAGCAGCCTCCGAGTCGTAAACCCAAGGGTCAATGAGCAGTTCTTC. The V gene is TRBV11-2, the J gene TRBJ2-1, with unresolved D. This CDR3 region has 17 residues. With 5 bases removed from V and 6 bases from J, the gap between germline ends came to 23 bases. In germline, CDR1 is SGHAT, CDR2 FQNNGV. The whole variable domain, filled in from reference TRBV11-2 and TRBJ2-1, reads EAGVAQSPRYKIIEKRQSVAFWCNPISGHATLYWYQQILGQGPKLLIQFQNNGVVDDSQLPKDRFSAERLKGVDSTLKIQPAKLEDSAVYLCASSLRVVNPRVNEQFFGPGTRLTVL.

This chain joins TRBV28 and TRBJ2-7; 8 nucleotides align to TRBD1. There are 16 residues in the CDR3. Per the germline V gene, CDR1 is MDHEN and CDR2 is SYDVKM. Unmatched junction bases numbered 13, after V lost 5 bases and J lost 4 bases. The CDR3 protein is CASSDWGQESSYEQYF. Written as DNA, the CDR3 is TGTGCCAGCAGTGATTGGGGACAGGAGTCATCTTACGAGCAGTACTTC.

This chain joins TRBV28 and TRBJ2-6; 7 positions match TRBD2. This CDR3 region has 18 residues. Germline CDR1 MDHEN, CDR2 SYDVKM. V lost 6 bases and J lost 4; bases outside the gene matches: 15. The CDR3 sequence: CASSPSGIGARGANVLTF. CDR3 DNA sequence: TGTGCCAGCAGCCCCAGCGGGATCGGTGCGCGGGGGGCCAACGTCCTGACTTTC.

The rearrangement joins TRBV27 to TRBJ1-4, with unresolved D. The CDR3 sequence is 15 residues long. Deletions cut 6 bases from V and 7 bases from J, with 18 bases between. Germline CDR1 is MNHEY and CDR2 is SMNVEV (reference sequence). The CDR3 sequence is CASRPVSLRREKLFF. In DNA form, the CDR3 reads TGTGCCAGCAGGCCAGTTAGCCTGCGGCGTGAAAAACTGTTTTTT.

The rearrangement links TRBV18 to TRBJ2-6, with 11 bases aligning to TRBD1. Germline CDR1 is KGHSH and CDR2 is LQKENI. V gave up 3 bases and J gave up 3 bases; unmatched junction bases: 4. The CDR3 has 17 residues. The CDR3 region is CASSPGQGAYGANVLTF. The CDR3 DNA reads as TGTGCCAGCTCACCCGGACAGGGGGCTTATGGGGCCAACGTCCTGACTTTC.

This clone was detected a few times. The V call is TRBV2, the J call TRBJ2-7; 9 positions agree with TRBD2. Trimming cost V 8 bases and J 4 bases; bases outside gene matches: 12. Germline V gene lookup returns CDR1 SNHLY and CDR2 FYNNEI. This CDR3 is built from 15 residues. The CDR3 DNA is TGTGCCAGCGAACTAACGGGGGCGGGAGGGTACGAGCAGTACTTC. Its translation is CASELTGAGGYEQYF.

The J gene is TRBJ2-3, the V gene TRBV9; TRBD1 might be the D (6 bases). CDR1 is SGDLS and CDR2 is YYNGEE in the germline V gene. This CDR3 contains 14 residues. V lost 0 bases, J lost 7 bases, and 12 bases lay in between. The CDR3 bases are TGTGCCAGCAGCGTAGAAGGGGGTAGCCATACGCAGTATTTT. This sequence encodes CASSVEGGSHTQYF.

The sample holds a few counts of this clone. CDR3: CASSLGGFDYGYTF. The CDR3 DNA is TGTGCCAGCAGCTTGGGAGGGTTCGACTATGGCTACACCTTC. The chain links TRBV5-4 to TRBJ1-2; D remains ambiguous. Germline V gene data show CDR1 as SGHNT and CDR2 as YYREEE (reference sequence). Trimming took 0 bases from V and 3 from J, leaving 9 bases between them. The CDR3 extends over 14 amino acids.

This clone was observed many times. The chain combines TRBV5-1 with TRBJ2-7; either TRBD1 or TRBD2 may supply D (5 bases each). Per germline, CDR1 SGHRS and CDR2 YFSETQ. V lost 4 bases, J lost 7 bases, and 18 bases lay in between. The length of the CDR3 is 14 residues. The CDR3 is CASSPGTATGEQYF. The DNA of the CDR3 is TGCGCCAGCAGCCCAGGGACCGCAACTGGTGAGCAGTACTTC.

The rearrangement links TRBV6-1 to TRBJ2-3; maybe TRBD1 (5 bases). The CDR3 length is 16 residues. The V gene's germline CDR1 is MNHNS and CDR2 SASEGT. V lost 1 base and J lost 1, with 12 bases in between. The chain's CDR3 is CASSEVSQGGTDTQYF. The CDR3 nucleotides are TGTGCCAGCAGTGAAGTCAGTCAGGGTGGCACAGATACGCAGTATTTT.

The chain combines TRBV6-5 with TRBJ2-1; TRBD2 agrees at 11 bases. This CDR3 is 14 amino acids long. With V trimmed by 8 bases and J by 5 bases, 5 bases remained unmatched. Germline V gives CDR1 MNHEY, CDR2 SVGAGI. The CDR3 DNA is TGTGCCAGCTGGAGACTAGCGGGAAACAATGAGCAGTTCTTC. This encodes CASWRLAGNNEQFF.

This chain uses TRBV19 with TRBJ2-6; TRBD1 might be the D (5 bases). In germline, CDR1 is LNHDA, CDR2 SQIVND (reference sequence). The CDR3 loop spans 17 amino acids. Trimming removed 5 bases from V and 4 bases from J, with 18 bases in between. DNA for the CDR3: TGTGCCAGTAGTCCCATCTTCGACAGCTCCGGGGCCAACGTCCTGACTTTC. Amino acids: CASSPIFDSSGANVLTF. The variable domain in full, with the rest retrieved from reference TRBV19 and TRBJ2-6, is DGGITQSPKYLFRKEGQNVTLSCEQNLNHDAMYWYRQDPGQGLRLIYYSQIVNDFQKGDIAEGYSVSREKKESFPLTVTSAQKNPTAFYLCASSPIFDSSGANVLTFGAGSRLTVL.

This clone was counted a few times. This chain joins TRBV7-9 and TRBJ1-1, with D maybe TRBD1 (6 bases). Germline CDR1 and CDR2: SEHNR and FQNEAQ (reference sequence). Trimming stripped 7 bases from V and 0 bases from J, with 12 bases between. This CDR3 has 14 amino acids. The CDR3: CASKGGRLNTEAFF. Written as DNA, the CDR3 is TGTGCCAGCAAAGGGGGGCGGTTGAACACTGAAGCTTTCTTT.

This sequence joins TRBV4-1 and TRBJ2-1, with D perhaps given as TRBD1 or TRBD2 (6 bases each). CDR1 MGHRA and CDR2 YSYEKL come from the germline V gene. The CDR3 contains 14 residues. Trimming removed 0 bases from V and 5 bases from J, with 8 bases in between. CDR3 sequence (DNA): TGCGCCAGCAGCCAAGAGCGGGACAACAATGAGCAGTTCTTC. Its translation is CASSQERDNNEQFF.

The chain links TRBV19 to TRBJ2-3; D gene ambiguous. This CDR3 is built from 12 residues. Trimming shortened V by 4 bases and J by 2 bases, and 4 bases separated the two germline ends. In germline, CDR1 is LNHDA, CDR2 SQIVND (reference sequence). The CDR3 sequence: CASSTSTDTQYF. The CDR3 coding sequence is TGTGCCAGTAGTACGTCCACAGATACGCAGTATTTT.

The chain combines TRBV4-2 with TRBJ2-1, with TRBD2 as a possible D gene (5 bases). Trimming took 4 bases from V and 3 from J, leaving 13 bases between them. Per germline, CDR1 LGHNA and CDR2 YNFKEQ. The CDR3 consists of 15 residues. The DNA for the CDR3 is TGTGCCAGCAGCCCACTAGACACTTACTACAATGAGCAGTTCTTC. Encoded protein: CASSPLDTYYNEQFF.

The chain combines TRBV28 with TRBJ2-2, with TRBD2 matching over 8 bases. This CDR3 has 16 residues. With 4 bases clipped from V and 2 bases from J, the junction kept 6 bases outside the gene matches. The germline CDR1 and CDR2 sequences are MDHEN and SYDVKM. The CDR3 region has the DNA TGTGCCAGCAGTTCCCCCAGCGGGAGTAACACCGGGGAGCTGTTTTTT. Encoded protein: CASSSPSGSNTGELFF.

The chain combines TRBV28 with TRBJ2-7; D unclear. Germline V gene data show CDR1 as MDHEN and CDR2 as SYDVKM. Deletions cut 3 bases from V and 4 bases from J, with 7 bases between. This CDR3 spans 12 amino acids. For the CDR3, the DNA is TGTGCCAGCAGTTTTATGAGATACGAGCAGTACTTC. Translating it yields CASSFMRYEQYF.

The CDR3 DNA sequence: TGTGCCAGTAACCCCGGGACTCGAGCAGAGACCCAGTACTTC. Amino acids: CASNPGTRAETQYF. The chain carries TRBV19 and TRBJ2-5; weak D call: TRBD2 (6 bases). This CDR3 comprises 14 residues. Trimming left V 7 bases short and J 4 bases short, with 16 bases between. Per germline, CDR1 LNHDA and CDR2 SQIVND (reference sequence).

This clone was counted a few times. The V and J genes are TRBV5-4 and TRBJ2-1; 9 bases are shared with TRBD2. Germline lookup yields CDR1 SGHNT and CDR2 YYREEE (reference sequence). Trimming took 4 bases from V and 5 from J; bases not matched to a gene: 7. The CDR3 sequence is 15 residues long. CDR3 DNA: TGTGCCAGCAGCCCCGGGACTAGCCCCCACAATGAGCAGTTCTTC. Its protein product is CASSPGTSPHNEQFF.

The chain is built from TRBV7-2 and TRBJ2-2; TRBD2 aligns across 9 bases. V was clipped by 1 base and J by 6 bases; unmatched bases: 12. The CDR3 covers 18 residues. The V gene's germline CDR1 is SGHTA and CDR2 FQGNSA. In nucleotides, the CDR3 is TGTGCCAGCAGCTTAGGGGCGGCGGGAGGGGCTGAGGCCGGGGAGCTGTTTTTT. Its protein product is CASSLGAAGGAEAGELFF. Drawing the rest from reference TRBV7-2 and TRBJ2-2, the complete variable domain is GAGVSQSPSNKVTEKGKDVELRCDPISGHTALYWYRQSLGQGLEFLIYFQGNSAPDKSGLPSDRFSAERTGGSVSTLTIQRTQQEDSAVYLCASSLGAAGGAEAGELFFGEGSRLTVL.

The chain combines TRBV6-1 with TRBJ2-1; 12 bases align to TRBD2. Trimming at V came to 4 bases and at J to 6 bases, leaving 13 bases not matched to a gene. This CDR3 comprises 18 residues. Looked up from germline, CDR1 is MNHNS and CDR2 is SASEGT. This CDR3 reads CASSVERLAGGIPNEQFF. The CDR3 DNA sequence: TGTGCCAGCAGTGTCGAGCGGCTAGCGGGAGGGATCCCCAATGAGCAGTTCTTC.

This clone was seen just once. The chain is built from TRBV11-3 and TRBJ2-1; D unresolved. V was shortened by 2 bases and J by 0 bases, with 8 bases between the two germline ends. The CDR3 is 15 residues long. CDR1 is SGHNT and CDR2 is YENEEA in the germline V gene. The CDR3 DNA sequence: TGTGCCAGCAGCTTACGCCTAAGCTCCTACAATGAGCAGTTCTTC. Its translation: CASSLRLSSYNEQFF.

CDR3 protein: CASGLVVSGLSTEAFF. The CDR3 DNA follows: TGTGCTAGTGGTTTGGTCGTATCGGGGCTGAGCACTGAAGCTTTCTTT. The V and J genes are TRBV12-5 and TRBJ1-1; D may be TRBD1 (5 bases). V was cut by 0 bases and J by 4 bases, with 15 bases left in between. CDR1 is LGHNT, CDR2 FRNRAP, per germline. This CDR3 region has 16 residues.

This clone occurred many times. The chain links TRBV27 to TRBJ1-5, with D perhaps matching TRBD1 (5 bases). CDR1 and CDR2 (germline): MNHEY, SMNVEV (reference sequence). CDR3 length: 17 amino acids. Trimming removed 5 bases at V and 2 bases at J, with 19 bases between. The CDR3 loop is CASSPLGGGWGNQPQHF. CDR3 nucleotides: TGTGCCAGCAGTCCCCTTGGCGGGGGATGGGGCAATCAGCCCCAGCATTTT.